The entry that follows covers one T cell receptor beta chain sequence. Assay: immunoSEQ multiplex PCR; the TCRdb copy retains only in-frame clones and omits some. The sample includes approximately 100,000 clones, 90% to 95% of them seen just once. The data belong to a study of T cell changes during pregnancy in multiple sclerosis. V lost 0 bases and J lost 1, with 7 bases in between. Germline V gene sequence: CDR1 MNHEY, CDR2 SVGAGI. The CDR3 consists of 14 residues. V is TRBV6-5 and J is TRBJ2-7; a weak D match, TRBD1 (6 bases). This sequence originates from a female donor with multiple sclerosis, enrolled in a pregnancy study. Sample: peripheral blood, taken in the third trimester of pregnancy. DNA of the CDR3: TGTGCCAGCAGTTACTCTGGACAGTCCTACGAGCAGTACTTC. As protein: CASSYSGQSYEQYF.